Below are 25 T cell receptor beta chains sequenced from a single sample in a study of blood T cell repertoires in COVID-19 (dated by TCRdb to between 2020 and 2021). The library came from the immunoSEQ multiplex PCR assay. What TCRdb holds here is the immuneACCESS table cut down to in-frame rearrangements. Part of the clones is not present; checked against another copy, under half of the missing clones reflect an unresolved V gene, and the others are unexplained. Here the sample has approximately 86,000 clones; just under 85% occur a single time. The ten largest clones add up to almost 3.5% of the sample. The specimen was peripheral blood. Every receptor here comes from a man over 45 with acute or convalescent COVID-19.

The rearrangement links TRBV28 to TRBJ1-5, with TRBD1 identical over 10 bases. The CDR3 runs 14 residues. CDR1 MDHEN and CDR2 SYDVKM come from the germline V gene. The V gene end was trimmed by 11 bases and the J gene end by 6 bases; junction bases not matched to a gene: 10. Written as DNA, the CDR3 is TGTGCCGTCCCGGGACAGGGGAATAGTCAGCCCCAGCATTTT. This codes for CAVPGQGNSQPQHF. Using reference TRBV28 and TRBJ1-5 for the parts outside the CDR3, the full variable domain is DVKVTQSSRYLVKRTGEKVFLECVQDMDHENMFWYRQDPGLGLRLIYFSYDVKMKEKGDIPEGYSVSREKKERFSLILESASTNQTSMYLCAVPGQGNSQPQHFGDGTRLSIL.

This rearrangement joins TRBV7-2 to TRBJ1-2; 7 nucleotides match TRBD1. V lost 5 bases and J lost 0; bases outside the gene matches: 12. The CDR3 consists of 17 residues. Germline values: CDR1 SGHTA, CDR2 FQGNSA. The CDR3 coding sequence is TGTGCCAGCAGCCTCCGACAGGGAAGAGGAGCTAACTATGGCTACACCTTC. It is translated as CASSLRQGRGANYGYTF.

The V and J genes are TRBV6-1 and TRBJ2-7; D is unresolved. Trimming cost V 1 base and J 3 bases, with 16 bases left between them. Germline V gene sequence: CDR1 MNHNS, CDR2 SASEGT. This CDR3 comprises 16 residues. The CDR3 sequence is CASSEDSGAPYYEQYF. CDR3 sequence (DNA): TGTGCCAGCAGTGAAGATTCCGGAGCCCCCTACTACGAGCAGTACTTC.

The chain recombines TRBV19 with TRBJ2-1, with 10 bases that match TRBD2. V lost 4 bases to trimming and J lost 3 bases; unmatched junction nucleotides: 6. The germline CDR1 and CDR2 sequences are LNHDA and SQIVND (reference sequence). This CDR3 comprises 16 residues. Here the CDR3 reads CASSTRSGRSYNEQFF. The CDR3 nucleotides are TGTGCCAGTAGTACCCGTAGCGGGAGGAGCTACAATGAGCAGTTCTTC.

The J gene is TRBJ1-2, the V gene TRBV27, with TRBD1 matching over 8 bases. In germline, CDR1 is MNHEY, CDR2 SMNVEV (reference sequence). This CDR3 region has 15 residues. J lost 6 bases, V lost 3 bases, and 9 bases had no gene match. DNA for the CDR3: TGTGCCAGCAGTTTCAGACAGGGGAACATCAATGGCTACACCTTC. It yields the protein CASSFRQGNINGYTF.

This chain joins TRBV29-1 and TRBJ2-7; 9 bases match TRBD1. V trimming: 6 bases; J trimming: 5 bases; junction bases outside the gene matches: 8. Germline V gene lookup returns CDR1 SQVTM and CDR2 ANQGSEA. This CDR3 comprises 13 residues. CDR3 sequence: CSVQGQGLNEQYF. Written as DNA, the CDR3 is TGCAGCGTCCAAGGACAGGGGTTGAACGAGCAGTACTTC.

J is TRBJ1-1 and V is TRBV4-3; D possibly corresponds to TRBD1 (6 bases). The CDR3 is made up of 14 amino acids. Trimming took off 0 bases at V and 2 bases at J, with 7 bases between the two ends. The germline CDR1 and CDR2 sequences are LGHNA and YSLEER. CDR3 protein: CASSQEDSNTEAFF. The CDR3 coding sequence is TGCGCCAGCAGCCAAGAGGACAGCAACACTGAAGCTTTCTTT.

This chain connects TRBV9 to TRBJ2-2; D possibly corresponds to TRBD2 (5 bases). V gave up 0 bases and J gave up 3 bases, with 9 bases separating them. CDR3 length equals 15 residues. Germline assignment: CDR1 SGDLS and CDR2 YYNGEE. CDR3 bases: TGTGCCAGCAGCGTAGAAGGGCGGGACACCGGGGAGCTGTTTTTT. Encoded protein: CASSVEGRDTGELFF.

The rearrangement joins TRBV12-3 or TRBV12-4 to TRBJ2-4, with TRBD1 matching 8 bases. The CDR3 extends over 13 amino acids. Germline trimming cut 6 bases from V and 6 bases from J; bases unmatched to any gene: 4. The CDR3 DNA follows: TGTGCCAGCAGAGCCACAGGGGGAAACATTCAGTACTTC. Its protein is CASRATGGNIQYF.

CDR3 coding DNA: TGTGCCAGCAGCGTAGACGGTTCTGGAGCTTTCTTT. It is translated as CASSVDGSGAFF. The chain employs TRBV9 and TRBJ1-1; D unclear. The germline gives CDR1 SGDLS, CDR2 YYNGEE. The V gene lost 0 bases and the J gene lost 10 bases, with 10 bases spanning the gap. The CDR3 totals 12 residues.

The V and J genes are TRBV7-2 and TRBJ1-6, with a weak D call TRBD1 (5 bases). This CDR3 region has 14 residues. Per the germline V gene, CDR1 is SGHTA and CDR2 is FQGNSA. Trimming removed 6 bases from V and 8 bases from J, with 14 bases in between. CDR3 DNA sequence: TGTGCCAGCAGGGGGCAGGACCCCTATTCACCCCTCCACTTT. Translated: CASRGQDPYSPLHF.

The chain links TRBV13 to TRBJ2-5; D ambiguous. V lost 2 bases to trimming and J lost 3 bases, with 13 bases between them. The CDR3 totals 15 residues. Per the germline V gene, CDR1 is PRHDT and CDR2 is FYEKMQ (reference sequence). In nucleotides, the CDR3 is TGTGCCAGCAGCTTACAGTCTAGGAATGAAGAGACCCAGTACTTC. This encodes CASSLQSRNEETQYF.

The V and J genes are TRBV5-4 and TRBJ1-6; 9 bases agree with TRBD1. Germline CDR1 SGHNT, CDR2 YYREEE (reference sequence). This CDR3 spans 16 amino acids. V gave up 0 bases and J gave up 9 bases; unmatched junction bases: 7. CDR3 amino acids: CASSLGTGQGGSPLHF. CDR3 DNA: TGTGCCAGCAGCTTGGGGACGGGACAGGGTGGTTCACCCCTCCACTTT. Full variable domain (missing parts from reference TRBV5-4 and TRBJ1-6): ETGVTQSPTHLIKTRGQQVTLRCSSQSGHNTVSWYQQALGQGPQFIFQYYREEENGRGNFPPRFSGLQFPNYSSELNVNALELDDSALYLCASSLGTGQGGSPLHFGNGTRLTVT.

This chain connects TRBV7-9 to TRBJ2-7, with D perhaps TRBD1 (6 bases). The CDR3 is made up of 15 amino acids. Germline V gene lookup returns CDR1 SEHNR and CDR2 FQNEAQ (reference sequence). V lost 5 bases, J lost 4 bases, and 18 bases lay in between. Here the CDR3 DNA reads TGTGCCAGCAGCAATCCCACCAGGGGCGCTTACGAGCAGTACTTC. Translation: CASSNPTRGAYEQYF.

This clone was found once. The chain uses TRBV5-1 and TRBJ1-2, with 9 bases aligning to TRBD1. The V gene's germline CDR1 is SGHRS and CDR2 YFSETQ. Losses at the gene ends were 4 bases for V and 4 bases for J; bases not matched to a gene: 8. The CDR3 covers 15 residues. The chain's CDR3 is CASSRDRVSGYGYTF. CDR3 DNA sequence: TGCGCCAGCAGCCGGGACAGGGTATCAGGCTATGGCTACACCTTC. Supplemented by reference TRBV5-1 and TRBJ1-2, the full variable domain reads KAGVTQTPRYLIKTRGQQVTLSCSPISGHRSVSWYQQTPGQGLQFLFEYFSETQRNKGNFPGRFSGRQFSNSRSEMNVSTLELGDSALYLCASSRDRVSGYGYTFGSGTRLTVV.

The chain couples TRBV7-2 to TRBJ1-2; D not certain. The ends were cut back, 4 bases at V and 4 bases at J, with 10 bases in the middle. Per the germline V gene, CDR1 is SGHTA and CDR2 is FQGNSA. This CDR3 spans 13 amino acids. The CDR3 loop reads CASSSGGFYGYTF. In DNA, the CDR3 is TGTGCCAGCAGCTCCGGCGGGTTCTATGGCTACACCTTC. Combining the CDR3 with reference TRBV7-2 and TRBJ1-2 gives the whole variable domain GAGVSQSPSNKVTEKGKDVELRCDPISGHTALYWYRQSLGQGLEFLIYFQGNSAPDKSGLPSDRFSAERTGGSVSTLTIQRTQQEDSAVYLCASSSGGFYGYTFGSGTRLTVV.

The genes are TRBV5-1 and TRBJ2-5; the match to TRBD2 covers 8 bases. After removal of 5 bases from V and 1 base from J, the junction contained 7 bases not matched to a gene. Germline CDR1 SGHRS, CDR2 YFSETQ. The CDR3 length is 15 residues. The CDR3 DNA is TGCGCCAGCAGTCCGGGCGGGGGGTCCCAAGAGACCCAGTACTTC. It is translated as CASSPGGGSQETQYF.

J is TRBJ2-5 and V is TRBV27; D might be TRBD1 (6 bases). The CDR3 extends over 17 amino acids. Germline CDR1 is MNHEY and CDR2 is SMNVEV (reference sequence). V dropped 9 bases and J dropped 2 bases, with 25 bases sitting between them. The CDR3 nucleotides are TGTGCCAGTTGCAACAGGGCCCCTGGCAGTGGGCAAGAGACCCAGTACTTC. Protein: CASCNRAPGSGQETQYF.

The V gene is TRBV6-2 or TRBV6-3, the J gene TRBJ1-4; no definite D call. The germline CDR1 and CDR2 sequences are MNHEY and SVGEGT. The CDR3 length is 15 residues. V was clipped by 3 bases and J by 4 bases, with 12 bases between them. This chain's CDR3 is CASSYLLQLNEKLFF. CDR3 DNA: TGTGCCAGCAGTTATCTGTTACAGCTTAATGAAAAACTGTTTTTT.

The chain recombines TRBV7-9 with TRBJ2-7; possibly TRBD1 for D (6 bases). Germline lookup yields CDR1 SEHNR and CDR2 FQNEAQ (reference sequence). V was trimmed by 5 bases and J by 6 bases, leaving 14 bases between them. This CDR3 is 13 amino acids long. In DNA, the CDR3 is TGTGCCAGCAGCGTAGGTACAGGGAGCGAGCAGTACTTC. Translated, it gives CASSVGTGSEQYF.

As concerns this clone: This sample also contains other DNA sequences that code for the same CDR3. The V and J genes are TRBV7-9 and TRBJ2-5; TRBD1 might be the D (5 bases). V was shortened by 5 bases and J by 1 base, with 8 bases between the two germline ends. This CDR3 region has 13 residues. Germline CDR1 SEHNR, CDR2 FQNEAQ (reference sequence). The CDR3 DNA sequence: TGTGCCAGCAGCCGTGACAGCCAAGAGACCCAGTACTTC. Encoded protein: CASSRDSQETQYF.

The rearrangement links TRBV6-2 or TRBV6-3 to TRBJ2-3; D gene unclear. The CDR3 runs to 14 residues. Germline V lookup: CDR1 MNHEY, CDR2 SVGEGT. Trimming took 6 bases from V and 2 from J, leaving 12 bases between them. Here the CDR3 DNA reads TGTGCCAGCAGCCTTTCCCGTTCCACAGATACGCAGTATTTT. Its protein is CASSLSRSTDTQYF.

In nucleotides, the CDR3 is TGCGCCAGCAGCGACTCACCCCACACAGATACGCAGTATTTT. Protein: CASSDSPHTDTQYF. The rearrangement joins TRBV4-1 to TRBJ2-3; no firm D call. V lost 5 bases and J 2 bases, leaving 11 bases between the germline ends. Germline CDR1 reads MGHRA; CDR2 reads YSYEKL. The CDR3 is 14 amino acids.

The chain uses TRBV28 and TRBJ1-2, with 8 bases matching TRBD1. This CDR3 has 17 amino acids. V trimming: 2 bases; J trimming: 4 bases; junction bases outside the gene matches: 12. Germline V lookup: CDR1 MDHEN, CDR2 SYDVKM. Here the CDR3 DNA reads TGTGCCAGCAGTTTAGGGTCTCGGGCAGGGGGCGGCTATGGCTACACCTTC. This translates into CASSLGSRAGGGYGYTF.

The chain couples TRBV19 to TRBJ1-6, with no clear D. CDR1 is LNHDA, CDR2 SQIVND, per germline (reference sequence). The V and J ends lost 3 bases and 7 bases respectively, with 13 bases between them. The length of the CDR3 is 15 residues. CDR3 residues: CASSISRQTNSPLHF. CDR3 sequence (DNA): TGTGCCAGTAGTATTTCGCGGCAGACCAATTCACCCCTCCACTTT.